This passage covers 14 T cell receptor beta chains from one sample sequenced in a study of blood T cell repertoires in COVID-19. Libraries were prepared by immunoSEQ multiplex PCR; TCRdb keeps only in-frame clonotypes and omits some of them. The data contain hundreds of thousands of clones, approximately 85% of them singletons. The sample comprised peripheral blood. These receptors were taken from a man over 45 with COVID-19, enrolled during active disease.

A word on this clone: This specimen includes other DNA sequences encoding the same CDR3. The gene calls are TRBV7-3 and TRBJ2-3; a weak D match, TRBD2 (6 bases). V lost 5 bases, J lost 0 bases, and 9 bases lay in between. Germline V lookup: CDR1 SGHTA, CDR2 FQGTGA. The CDR3 has 14 amino acids. CDR3 residues: CASSPGTSTDTQYF. For the CDR3, the DNA is TGTGCCAGCAGCCCCGGGACTAGCACAGATACGCAGTATTTT.

The chain is built from TRBV11-2 and TRBJ2-7; 10 positions match TRBD1. The germline V gene encodes CDR1 SGHAT and CDR2 FQNNGV. CDR3 length equals 15 residues. V dropped 4 bases and J dropped 3; count of bases not matched to a gene: 6. The CDR3 nucleotides read TGTGCCAGCAGCTCGCCCGGGACAGGGGTCTACGAGCAGTACTTC. This translates into CASSSPGTGVYEQYF. Drawing the rest from reference TRBV11-2 and TRBJ2-7, the complete variable domain is EAGVAQSPRYKIIEKRQSVAFWCNPISGHATLYWYQQILGQGPKLLIQFQNNGVVDDSQLPKDRFSAERLKGVDSTLKIQPAKLEDSAVYLCASSSPGTGVYEQYFGPGTRLTVT.

This rearrangement joins TRBV19 to TRBJ1-5, with D uncertain. Trimming removed 5 bases from V and 3 bases from J, with 8 bases in between. This CDR3 is built from 13 residues. From germline, CDR1 is LNHDA and CDR2 SQIVND (reference sequence). The DNA of the CDR3 is TGTGCCAGTAGTTTAGCCAACAATCAGCCCCAGCATTTT. Protein sequence: CASSLANNQPQHF.

V is TRBV6-2 or TRBV6-3 and J is TRBJ2-7; D uncertain. The CDR3 totals 12 residues. Germline V gives CDR1 MNHEY, CDR2 SVGEGT. V was cut by 2 bases and J by 6 bases, with 8 bases left in between. In DNA form, the CDR3 reads TGTGCCAGCAGTTACAAGCTTGGCGAGCAGTACTTC. This sequence encodes CASSYKLGEQYF.

V and J are TRBV18 and TRBJ1-1; no definite D call. Germline CDR1 and CDR2: KGHSH and LQKENI. V lost 3 bases, J lost 1 base, and 6 bases lay in between. The CDR3 loop spans 13 amino acids. CDR3 sequence (DNA): TGTGCCAGCTCACCTCAGAAGAACACTGAAGCTTTCTTT. This encodes CASSPQKNTEAFF. Drawing the rest from reference TRBV18 and TRBJ1-1, the complete variable domain is NAGVMQNPRHLVRRRGQEARLRCSPMKGHSHVYWYRQLPEEGLKFMVYLQKENIIDESGMPKERFSAEFPKEGPSILRIQQVVRGDSAAYFCASSPQKNTEAFFGQGTRLTVV.

This clone was seen only a few times. The CDR3 protein is CASSRGAGDNYGYTF. In DNA form, the CDR3 reads TGTGCCAGCAGCCGAGGCGCAGGGGACAACTATGGCTACACCTTC. The chain is built from TRBV4-2 and TRBJ1-2; D may be TRBD1 (6 bases). Germline CDR1 LGHNA, CDR2 YNFKEQ. V was pared by 4 bases and J by 2 bases, with 14 bases between. The CDR3 is made up of 15 amino acids.

CDR3 sequence (DNA): TGTGCCAGTAGTATAGGTGGGGGCGTCCCCAATCAGCCCCAGCATTTT. Protein sequence: CASSIGGGVPNQPQHF. This rearrangement joins TRBV19 to TRBJ1-5; tentative D call: TRBD1 (6 bases). The CDR3 runs to 16 residues. The germline V gene has CDR1 LNHDA and CDR2 SQIVND (reference sequence). Trimming took 1 base from V and 3 from J, leaving 13 bases between them. The whole variable domain, remainder taken from reference TRBV19 and TRBJ1-5, is DGGITQSPKYLFRKEGQNVTLSCEQNLNHDAMYWYRQDPGQGLRLIYYSQIVNDFQKGDIAEGYSVSREKKESFPLTVTSAQKNPTAFYLCASSIGGGVPNQPQHFGDGTRLSIL.

The chain employs TRBV10-3 and TRBJ2-2, with 12 bases identical to TRBD2. The CDR3 sequence is 14 residues long. Germline values: CDR1 ENHRY, CDR2 SYGVKD. V lost 10 bases and J lost 5; bases outside the gene matches: 5. CDR3 DNA sequence: TGTGCCACAGGCGGACTAGCGGGGACCGGGGAGCTGTTTTTT. It encodes CATGGLAGTGELFF.

The chain employs TRBV6-5 and TRBJ1-3; the D is unclear. This CDR3 spans 15 amino acids. V lost 3 bases, J lost 1 base, and 10 bases lay in between. Germline-derived CDR1 and CDR2 are MNHEY and SVGAGI. The DNA for the CDR3 is TGTGCCAGCAGTTATACGGTATTTTCTGGAAACACCATATATTTT. Protein product: CASSYTVFSGNTIYF.

This clone has just one count. The V call is TRBV25-1, the J call TRBJ1-2, with D unresolved. The length of the CDR3 is 14 residues. Germline V gene lookup returns CDR1 MGHDK and CDR2 SYGVNS. The ends were cut back, 2 bases at V and 4 bases at J, with 11 bases in the middle. The CDR3 here is CASSEIGSIYGYTF. DNA for the CDR3: TGTGCCAGCAGTGAAATTGGGAGCATCTATGGCTACACCTTC.

This clone occurred a few times. This chain links TRBV7-8 with TRBJ2-7, with 7 bases lining up with TRBD1. V gave up 1 base and J gave up 9 bases; unmatched junction bases: 3. This CDR3 is built from 12 residues. Germline CDR1 is SGHVS and CDR2 is FQNEAQ. The CDR3 loop is CASSLVGTVQYF. CDR3 DNA sequence: TGTGCCAGCAGCTTAGTGGGGACAGTGCAGTACTTC.

The chain couples TRBV2 to TRBJ1-4; D is unresolved. V lost 4 bases and J lost 0, with 12 bases in between. Germline CDR1 reads SNHLY; CDR2 reads FYNNEI. The CDR3 extends over 16 amino acids. This CDR3 is CASSGAGLTTNEKLFF. CDR3 nucleotides: TGTGCCAGCAGTGGCGCAGGCCTAACAACTAATGAAAAACTGTTTTTT.

This clone was seen ten or more times. This chain links TRBV11-2 with TRBJ1-2, with 11 positions matching TRBD1. Germline V lookup: CDR1 SGHAT, CDR2 FQNNGV. The CDR3 is 15 residues long. With 5 bases clipped from V and 4 bases from J, the junction kept 6 bases outside the gene matches. The CDR3 is CASSLDRGLFYGYTF. In DNA form, the CDR3 reads TGTGCCAGCAGCCTGGACAGGGGGCTCTTCTATGGCTACACCTTC.

V and J are TRBV9 and TRBJ2-3; unclear D gene. CDR3 length: 13 amino acids. The ends were cut back, 0 bases at V and 4 bases at J, with 6 bases in the middle. The germline gives CDR1 SGDLS, CDR2 YYNGEE. The CDR3 spells CASSVVLADTQYF. The CDR3 nucleotides are TGTGCCAGCAGCGTAGTTTTAGCAGATACGCAGTATTTT.